This T cell receptor (beta chain) emerged from a study of identical twins. Study-wide results and caveats: Invariant T cells like MAIT and iNKT could partly confound the zero-insertion analyses. Fewer insertions were carried by abundant cord blood beta clonotypes, but none was seen in memory repertoires. Cross-sectional statistical analysis, not tracking of the same donors, underpinned the conclusions.

This clonotype was observed a few times. The antigen is undetermined. Unique molecular identifiers were present on the cDNA, and a universal primer site came from template switching. TCRdb re-called the 5' RACE reads with MiXCR, one entry per CDR3 protein. The sample carries some 1,700,000 distinct CDR3 sequences, 25% to 35% recorded once. Deletions cut 5 bases from V and 2 bases from J, with 10 bases between. Per germline, CDR1 MNHEY and CDR2 SVGAGI. The CDR3 is 13 amino acids. The sample comprised cord blood. The rearrangement joins TRBV6-5 to TRBJ2-7, with D unresolved. The TCR was taken from a newborn girl in good health. CDR3 bases: TGTGCCAGCAGTCCGCTTCTTACCTACGAGCAGTACTTC. This gives the protein CASSPLLTYEQYF.